The 32 T cell receptor beta chains given below trace back to one sample, sequenced in a study of T-cell memory formation after mild COVID-19. Via MiXCR, TCRdb re-called the 5' RACE reads, giving one row per CDR3 protein. The data hold nearly 110,000 distinct CDR3 sequences, with 13% to 15% observed a single time. Sequenced: PBMCs or a T cell subset sorted from them (not recorded which). The receptors stem from a young man who had mild COVID-19 (a few samples of this study predate the infection). Cell type and time point are not known.

The chain carries TRBV4-2 and TRBJ2-5; D might be TRBD2 (6 bases). The CDR3 covers 13 residues. Trimming cost V 4 bases and J 5 bases, with 11 bases left between them. CDR1 and CDR2 (germline): LGHNA, YNFKEQ. This CDR3 is CASSPLGGETQYF. CDR3 sequence (DNA): TGTGCCAGCAGCCCCCTAGGAGGGGAGACCCAGTACTTC.

This clonotype was observed a few times. V is TRBV9 and J is TRBJ1-5, with 7 bases matching TRBD1. In germline, CDR1 is SGDLS, CDR2 YYNGEE. The CDR3 covers 16 residues. The J segment lost 4 bases and the V segment lost 3 bases, leaving 10 bases of the junction unmatched. CDR3 region: CASSAGQGVENQPQHF. The CDR3 DNA reads as TGTGCCAGCAGCGCCGGTCAGGGGGTTGAGAATCAGCCCCAGCATTTT.

The chain couples TRBV19 to TRBJ2-1; TRBD2 is a possible D gene (5 bases). Germline V gene sequence: CDR1 LNHDA, CDR2 SQIVND (reference sequence). With 5 bases removed from V and 8 bases from J, the gap between germline ends came to 16 bases. This CDR3 region has 14 residues. The CDR3 sequence: CASSPLGRVDEQFF. CDR3 sequence (DNA): TGTGCCAGTAGTCCTCTCGGGCGGGTTGATGAGCAGTTCTTC.

The CDR3 region has the DNA TGCGCCAGCAGCAACCCGAACGGGGCGCACTATGAGCAGTTCTTC. Its protein is CASSNPNGAHYEQFF. The chain links TRBV5-1 to TRBJ2-1; either TRBD1 or TRBD2 may fit D (5 bases each). The V gene's germline CDR1 is SGHRS and CDR2 YFSETQ. This CDR3 region has 15 residues. The V end was cut by 4 bases, the J end by 8 bases, with 19 bases between.

This clonotype has ten or more counts. The chain carries TRBV6-6 and TRBJ1-5; no reliable D call. Germline CDR1 reads MNHNY; CDR2 reads SVGAGI (reference sequence). V lost 7 bases and J lost 0, with 7 bases in between. The CDR3 is 13 residues long. CDR3 bases: TGTGCCAGCATCGGGGATAGCAATCAGCCCCAGCATTTT. It specifies CASIGDSNQPQHF.

J is TRBJ1-2 and V is TRBV19, with D unclear. CDR1 is LNHDA and CDR2 is SQIVND in the germline V gene (reference sequence). V gave up 10 bases and J gave up 3 bases, with 12 bases separating them. The CDR3 consists of 12 residues. The CDR3 is CATFYFHYGYTF. The DNA for the CDR3 is TGTGCCACCTTTTACTTCCACTATGGCTACACCTTC.

This clonotype has a handful of counts. This chain connects TRBV4-1 to TRBJ2-3; 8 nucleotides line up with TRBD2. Germline lookup yields CDR1 MGHRA and CDR2 YSYEKL. The CDR3 runs 16 residues. V lost 3 bases to trimming and J lost 2 bases; unmatched junction nucleotides: 7. The CDR3, as DNA: TGCGCCAGCAGCCACGCCGCGGGGGGACTCACAGATACGCAGTATTTT. This codes for CASSHAAGGLTDTQYF.

DNA of the CDR3: TGTGCCAGCAGTTTAGGCGGGGGGACCGCCCGAAATGAGCAGTTCTTC. This translates into CASSLGGGTARNEQFF. This rearrangement joins TRBV28 to TRBJ2-1, with TRBD2 matching over 8 bases. From germline, CDR1 is MDHEN and CDR2 SYDVKM. With V trimmed by 2 bases and J by 7 bases, 10 bases remained unmatched. CDR3 length equals 16 residues. The full variable domain, its missing parts supplied by reference TRBV28 and TRBJ2-1, is DVKVTQSSRYLVKRTGEKVFLECVQDMDHENMFWYRQDPGLGLRLIYFSYDVKMKEKGDIPEGYSVSREKKERFSLILESASTNQTSMYLCASSLGGGTARNEQFFGPGTRLTVL.

At least ten counts were recorded for this clonotype. The rearrangement uses TRBV6-1 and TRBJ2-1; D gene ambiguous. The CDR3 is 14 amino acids. From germline, CDR1 is MNHNS and CDR2 SASEGT. Trimming left V 6 bases short and J 4 bases short, with 13 bases between. The CDR3 sequence is CASSPRTRYNEQFF. CDR3 nucleotides: TGTGCCAGCAGCCCCCGCACTCGATACAATGAGCAGTTCTTC.

The chain joins TRBV7-2 to TRBJ2-7, with D unclear. CDR3 length equals 13 residues. Trimming left V 2 bases short and J 3 bases short, with 8 bases between. Germline assignment: CDR1 SGHTA and CDR2 FQGNSA. The CDR3 sequence is CASSLFTYYEQYF. CDR3 sequence (DNA): TGTGCCAGCAGCTTATTTACTTACTACGAGCAGTACTTC.

The chain couples TRBV12-3 or TRBV12-4 to TRBJ1-1; D gene uncertain. Trimming took 2 bases from V and 1 from J, leaving 5 bases between them. CDR3 length equals 13 residues. Here the CDR3 reads CASSLTENTEAFF. CDR3 coding DNA: TGTGCCAGCAGTTTAACGGAGAACACTGAAGCTTTCTTT.

Remarks on this clonotype: As the CDR3 is not closed by the conserved phenylalanine or tryptophan, this likely results from a read error. The rearrangement joins TRBV4-3 to TRBJ2-5; D could derive from TRBD1 or TRBD2 (6 bases each). Germline values: CDR1 LGHNA, CDR2 YSLEER. V lost 0 bases, J lost 7 bases, and 9 bases lay in between. CDR3 size: 13 residues. CDR3 nucleotides: TGCGCCAGCAGCCAAGAAGGAGGGGGGACCCAGTACTTA. This translates into CASSQEGGGTQYL.

This sequence joins TRBV12-2 and TRBJ1-6; the table calls TRBD1, which could not be checked here. TRBV12-2 is reported as a pseudogene. This CDR3 comprises 19 residues. The CDR3 sequence is CASRLPGTRGSSYNSPLHF. The CDR3 bases are TGTGCAAGTCGCTTGCCCGGGACCCGGGGAAGCTCCTATAATTCACCCCTCCACTTT.

This clonotype was detected only a few times. This chain connects TRBV20-1 to TRBJ2-1, with 13 bases identical to TRBD2. Germline lookup yields CDR1 DFQATT and CDR2 SNEGSKA (reference sequence). This CDR3 contains 18 residues. V dropped 6 bases and J dropped 4; count of bases not matched to a gene: 15. CDR3 in DNA: TGCAGTGCGACCCCACTAGCGGGGGGGCCAAAGCGGTACAATGAGCAGTTCTTC. Protein: CSATPLAGGPKRYNEQFF.

Many counts were recorded for this clonotype. The V gene is TRBV7-2, the J gene TRBJ1-2, with no clear D. Trimming took 7 bases from V and 4 from J, leaving 10 bases between them. Germline V lookup: CDR1 SGHTA, CDR2 FQGNSA. The CDR3 is 12 amino acids. The DNA for the CDR3 is TGTGCCAGCACCCCTTTGCTCTATGGCTACACCTTC. Its translation: CASTPLLYGYTF.

This clonotype was counted a few times. This chain joins TRBV7-2 and TRBJ2-3; 15 bases align to TRBD2. Trimming cost V 5 bases and J 2 bases; bases outside gene matches: 11. The CDR3 spans 19 residues. Germline V lookup: CDR1 SGHTA, CDR2 FQGNSA. DNA of the CDR3: TGTGCCAGCAGCCTCCCGGTGGGACTAGCGGGGGGTTCCACAGATACGCAGTATTTT. Translated, it gives CASSLPVGLAGGSTDTQYF.

Remarks on this clonotype: Possible read error: a much larger clone is one base away. V is TRBV7-9 and J is TRBJ2-3; no clear D gene. CDR3 length: 10 amino acids. CDR1 and CDR2 from the germline V gene are SEHNR and FQNEAQ (reference sequence). The CDR3 spells CDSSTDTQYF. The CDR3 DNA is TGTGACAGCAGCACGGATACGCAGTATTTT. The whole variable domain, filled in from reference TRBV7-9 and TRBJ2-3, reads DTGVSQNPRHKITKRGQNVTFRCDPISEHNRLYWYRQTLGQGPEFLTYFQNEAQLEKSRLLSDRFSAERPKGSFSTLEIQRTEQGDSAMYLCDSSTDTQYFGPGTRLTVL.

In its sample, this clonotype was seen a few times. J is TRBJ2-1 and V is TRBV3-1; D is ambiguous. The V gene lost 0 bases and the J gene lost 10 bases, with 16 bases spanning the gap. This CDR3 is built from 15 residues. CDR1 is LGHDT and CDR2 is YNNKEL in the germline V gene (reference sequence). Here the CDR3 reads CASSQESIPSGEQFF. CDR3 coding DNA: TGTGCCAGCAGCCAAGAGAGTATCCCGTCTGGGGAGCAGTTCTTC.

This clonotype appeared a few times. The genes are TRBV9 and TRBJ2-3; D gene unclear. This CDR3 has 16 residues. The germline gives CDR1 SGDLS, CDR2 YYNGEE. V lost 0 bases, J lost 4 bases, and 15 bases lay in between. In DNA form, the CDR3 reads TGTGCCAGCAGCGTAGTAGGTGGCAGGTTCCCAGATACGCAGTATTTT. Translated: CASSVVGGRFPDTQYF.

V and J are TRBV12-3 or TRBV12-4 and TRBJ1-5; D unresolved. The CDR3 covers 15 residues. The V and J ends lost 6 bases and 0 bases respectively, with 12 bases between them. CDR3 protein: CASSEEATSNQPQHF. The CDR3 DNA sequence: TGTGCCAGCAGCGAAGAAGCCACTAGCAATCAGCCCCAGCATTTT.

This clonotype was picked up a small number of times. CDR3 amino acids: CASKSSGGATDEQFF. CDR3 DNA: TGCGCCAGCAAGTCGAGCGGGGGGGCAACGGATGAGCAGTTCTTC. The chain carries TRBV10-2 and TRBJ2-1; TRBD2 aligns across 10 bases. The CDR3 is 15 amino acids. Germline CDR1 and CDR2: WSHSY and SAAADI. The J segment lost 8 bases and the V segment lost 7 bases, leaving 11 bases of the junction unmatched.

This clonotype was seen more than once but under ten times. The chain employs TRBV5-6 and TRBJ2-3; D is uncertain. Germline CDR1 and CDR2: SGHDT and YYEEEE. Trimming pared 4 bases from V and 3 bases from J, leaving 9 bases between. CDR3 length equals 13 residues. CDR3 loop: CASSADTTDTQYF. The CDR3 coding sequence is TGTGCCAGCAGCGCCGACACGACAGATACGCAGTATTTT.

The V gene is TRBV4-3, the J gene TRBJ2-3, with D unclear. The CDR3 is made up of 13 amino acids. V lost 0 bases to trimming and J lost 3 bases, with 4 bases between them. In germline, CDR1 is LGHNA, CDR2 YSLEER. This CDR3 is CASSQEPTDTQYF. CDR3 coding DNA: TGCGCCAGCAGCCAAGAACCAACAGATACGCAGTATTTT.

This clonotype has only a few counts. This rearrangement joins TRBV11-3 to TRBJ2-7, with a tentative D call TRBD1 (6 bases). Germline-derived CDR1 and CDR2 are SGHNT and YENEEA. The germline V and J ends were trimmed by 0 bases and 2 bases, with 14 bases remaining between them. This CDR3 comprises 16 residues. DNA of the CDR3: TGTGCCAGCAGCTTAGATCTCGGACAGAGCCCCTACGAGCAGTACTTC. Amino acids: CASSLDLGQSPYEQYF.

This sequence joins TRBV6-6 and TRBJ1-5, with D possibly being TRBD1 (5 bases). CDR3 length equals 19 residues. CDR1 is MNHNY and CDR2 is SVGAGI in the germline V gene (reference sequence). V lost 6 bases and J lost 2, with 26 bases in between. The CDR3 is CASRLTFGGLGKGNQPQHF. The CDR3 nucleotides read TGTGCCAGCAGACTTACTTTTGGGGGTTTGGGAAAAGGCAATCAGCCCCAGCATTTT.

This chain links TRBV28 with TRBJ2-3, with a possible D match to TRBD1 (6 bases). This CDR3 is 15 amino acids long. Per the germline V gene, CDR1 is MDHEN and CDR2 is SYDVKM. V was pared by 4 bases and J by 2 bases, with 13 bases between. The CDR3 loop reads CASSYGGLDTDTQYF. As DNA, the CDR3 is TGTGCCAGCAGTTATGGGGGCTTGGACACAGATACGCAGTATTTT.

This clonotype was counted only a few times. This rearrangement joins TRBV4-1 to TRBJ1-1; weak D call: TRBD1 (5 bases). V gave up 4 bases and J gave up 4 bases, with 16 bases separating them. The CDR3 loop spans 15 amino acids. Germline CDR1 MGHRA, CDR2 YSYEKL. In DNA form, the CDR3 reads TGCGCCAGCAGCCTATCCTTGAGGGGCGGCACTGAAGCTTTCTTT. It encodes CASSLSLRGGTEAFF.

This clonotype was counted ten times or more. The chain uses TRBV7-8 and TRBJ2-7; D is possibly TRBD1 (6 bases). The CDR3 is made up of 17 amino acids. Germline CDR1 reads SGHVS; CDR2 reads FQNEAQ. V was pared by 5 bases and J by 0 bases, with 20 bases between. CDR3 coding DNA: TGTGCCAGCAGCGTAGGGATAACAGGGCTAAGCTCCTACGAGCAGTACTTC. It yields the protein CASSVGITGLSSYEQYF. Full variable domain (outside the CDR3, taken from reference TRBV7-8 and TRBJ2-7): GAGVSQSPRYKVAKRGQDVALRCDPISGHVSLFWYQQALGQGPEFLTYFQNEAQLDKSGLPSDRFFAERPEGSVSTLKIQRTQQEDSAVYLCASSVGITGLSSYEQYFGPGTRLTVT.

The rearrangement uses TRBV6-2 or TRBV6-3 and TRBJ2-7, with D perhaps TRBD1 (5 bases). Trimming removed 1 base from V and 6 bases from J, with 7 bases in between. CDR1 MNHEY and CDR2 SVGEGT come from the germline V gene. CDR3 length equals 12 residues. CDR3 DNA sequence: TGTGCCAGCAGTTACTATACAGGCGAGCAGTACGTC. Protein product: CASSYYTGEQYV.

The V and J genes are TRBV7-3 and TRBJ2-1; tentative D call: TRBD1 (5 bases). CDR1 and CDR2 from the germline V gene are SGHTA and FQGTGA. The CDR3 sequence is 12 residues long. V was pared by 5 bases and J by 10 bases, with 12 bases between. The CDR3 spells CASSPQGGEQFF. DNA for the CDR3: TGTGCCAGCAGCCCGCAGGGTGGCGAGCAGTTCTTC.

This clonotype was recorded many times. This chain uses TRBV6-5 with TRBJ1-1, with 7 nucleotides matching TRBD1. The CDR3 extends over 14 amino acids. Trimming removed 5 bases from V and 0 bases from J; junction bases left unmatched: 3. Germline V gene data show CDR1 as MNHEY and CDR2 as SVGAGI. CDR3 DNA sequence: TGTGCCAGCAGTATACAGGGGCTGAACACTGAAGCTTTCTTT. Protein sequence: CASSIQGLNTEAFF.

This clonotype was observed a handful of times. The chain combines TRBV29-1 with TRBJ2-7; D is unresolved. Germline CDR1 reads SQVTM; CDR2 reads ANQGSEA. The CDR3 is 15 amino acids. Trimming took off 5 bases at V and 5 bases at J, with 22 bases between the two ends. In DNA, the CDR3 is TGCAGCGTTTCAACTGAACTGGGCCCGAGGCACGAGCAGTACTTC. Its translation: CSVSTELGPRHEQYF.